Listed below are T cell receptor beta chains from one sample, sequenced in a study of T-cell reconstitution after alpha-beta-depleted transplantation in children. TCRdb ran MiXCR on the PCR reads and lists one entry per CDR3 protein. In the table there are 250,000 to 300,000 distinct CDR3 sequences, 9.5% to 10% of which are singletons. The sample here was PBMCs from the stem cell graft donor, taken from the stem cell graft. These receptors all come from a human donor who donated a stem cell graft to a child with SCID. The CDR3 runs from the conserved cysteine through the conserved F or W. The order of the fields is CDR3 DNA, CDR3 protein, V gene, J gene, D gene, clone size. D genes are given only for firm matches. Clone sizes are given selectively: once, few, many, or a class where the clone is expanded.

DNA: TGCAGTGCCCTCGACAATGAGCAGTTCTTC
CDR3: CSALDNEQFF
V: TRBV20-1
J: TRBJ2-1
D: NA
size: few

DNA: TGCGCCAGCAGCCCGGGACAGCTCAACGGGGAAGGCTACACCTTC
CDR3: CASSPGQLNGEGYTF
V: TRBV5-1
J: TRBJ1-2
D: TRBD1
size: NA

DNA: TGCGCCAGCAGCCGAGGGGGGATCTATGGCTACACCTTC
CDR3: CASSRGGIYGYTF
V: TRBV4-1
J: TRBJ1-2
D: NA
size: NA

DNA: TGTGCCATCAGAACGGACACATCTAACTATGGCTACACCTTC
CDR3: CAIRTDTSNYGYTF
V: TRBV10-3
J: TRBJ1-2
D: NA
size: few

DNA: TGTGCCAGCAGCCAAGAAGCAGTCAGAGCTAGCACAGATACGCAGTATTTT
CDR3: CASSQEAVRASTDTQYF
V: TRBV4-2
J: TRBJ2-3
D: NA
size: many

DNA: TGTGCCAGCAGCTCATCCAACGGGGAACTCTCTGGAAACACCATATATTTT
CDR3: CASSSSNGELSGNTIYF
V: TRBV7-2
J: TRBJ1-3
D: NA
size: many

DNA: TGCGCCAGCAGCTGGGACAGGGTTGGGACACCCCTCCACTTT
CDR3: CASSWDRVGTPLHF
V: TRBV5-1
J: TRBJ1-6
D: TRBD1
size: NA

DNA: TGCAGTGTAACCACAGGGATCTACGAGCAGTACTTC
CDR3: CSVTTGIYEQYF
V: TRBV20-1
J: TRBJ2-7
D: NA
size: many

DNA: TGTGCCAGCCGTCGGACAGGTCGGATGGCCAACGTCCTGACTTTC
CDR3: CASRRTGRMANVLTF
V: TRBV2
J: TRBJ2-6
D: TRBD1
size: NA

DNA: TGTGCCAGCAACCCCGGGGGGGCCTTCACCGGGGAGCTGTTTTTT
CDR3: CASNPGGAFTGELFF
V: TRBV2
J: TRBJ2-2
D: TRBD2
size: NA

DNA: TGTGCCAGCAGACCCGGACTAGCGGGGGGGCGTGGGTCTGAGCAGTATTTT
CDR3: CASRPGLAGGRGSEQYF
V: TRBV27
J: TRBJ2-3
D: TRBD2
size: NA

DNA: TGCAGCGTTCGGGGCGGGGCAGGGGATACGCAGTATTTT
CDR3: CSVRGGAGDTQYF
V: TRBV29-1
J: TRBJ2-3
D: NA
size: few

DNA: TGTGCCATCAGTGAGGTTCAGTTAAACACCATATATTTT
CDR3: CAISEVQLNTIYF
V: TRBV10-3
J: TRBJ1-3
D: NA
size: NA

DNA: TGTGCCAGCAGCTTCCTTACCGGGGACTCATACAATGAGCAGTTCTTC
CDR3: CASSFLTGDSYNEQFF
V: TRBV7-6
J: TRBJ2-1
D: NA
size: large

DNA: TGCAGCGTTGTAACAGGGTCGGGAGCTTTCTTT
CDR3: CSVVTGSGAFF
V: TRBV29-1
J: TRBJ1-1
D: NA
size: few

DNA: TGTGCCAGCAGCTTAATAGGGACCTATGGCTACACCTTC
CDR3: CASSLIGTYGYTF
V: TRBV7-3
J: TRBJ1-2
D: NA
size: few

DNA: TGTGCCAGCAGCATAGCGGGGGGCGGTTTAGATACGCAGTATTTT
CDR3: CASSIAGGGLDTQYF
V: TRBV9
J: TRBJ2-3
D: TRBD2
size: NA

DNA: TGTGCTAGTGGTTTGGTCAATGAGCAGTTCTTC
CDR3: CASGLVNEQFF
V: TRBV12-5
J: TRBJ2-1
D: NA
size: NA

DNA: TGTGCCAGCAGACAGCGGGGAGGAGAGACCCAGTACTTC
CDR3: CASRQRGGETQYF
V: TRBV2
J: TRBJ2-5
D: TRBD2
size: NA

DNA: TGCGCCAGCAGTGTAGGGGTAACTGAAGCTTTCTTT
CDR3: CASSVGVTEAFF
V: TRBV10-2
J: TRBJ1-1
D: NA
size: NA

DNA: TGCGCCAGCAGCTTGGCAATAAGGACAGGTGGAGACTTCGATACGCAGTATTTT
CDR3: CASSLAIRTGGDFDTQYF
V: TRBV5-1
J: TRBJ2-3
D: TRBD1
size: NA

DNA: TGTGCCAGCAGTTTAATTTTAAGGGCCGTGGAAGGCTACACCTTC
CDR3: CASSLILRAVEGYTF
V: TRBV12-3/TRBV12-4
J: TRBJ1-2
D: NA
size: few

DNA: TGTGCCAGCAGCCGGCACTCAGGGGATACGCAGTATTTT
CDR3: CASSRHSGDTQYF
V: TRBV6-2/TRBV6-3
J: TRBJ2-3
D: NA
size: many

DNA: TGTGCCAGCTCACCTGTCGGGGTCGAGCAGTACTTC
CDR3: CASSPVGVEQYF
V: TRBV18
J: TRBJ2-7
D: NA
size: many

DNA: TGTGCCAGCAGCCAAGCCCAGGGGGTTAGGTATGGCTACACCTTC
CDR3: CASSQAQGVRYGYTF
V: TRBV3-1
J: TRBJ1-2
D: TRBD1
size: few

DNA: TGTGCCAGCAGGGCAATCGGGCCCCCAAAAGAGACCCAGTACTTC
CDR3: CASRAIGPPKETQYF
V: TRBV12-3/TRBV12-4
J: TRBJ2-5
D: NA
size: few

DNA: TGTGCCAGCAGCCCGGCGGTCGCGGTTTACGAGCAGTACTTC
CDR3: CASSPAVAVYEQYF
V: TRBV7-8
J: TRBJ2-7
D: NA
size: few

DNA: TGTGCCAGCACCAGGACAGGTTTTCCCTACGAGCAGTACTTC
CDR3: CASTRTGFPYEQYF
V: TRBV12-3/TRBV12-4
J: TRBJ2-7
D: TRBD1
size: NA

DNA: TGTGCCATCACCCAAGGAGATTTTAAGGGCTACACCTTC
CDR3: CAITQGDFKGYTF
V: TRBV10-3
J: TRBJ1-2
D: NA
size: few

DNA: TGTGCCAGCTCCCCCCGTGAGCAGTTCTTC
CDR3: CASSPREQFF
V: TRBV9
J: TRBJ2-1
D: NA
size: many

DNA: TGTGCCAGTAGCGCATTTGAGAACACTGAAGCTTTCTTT
CDR3: CASSAFENTEAFF
V: TRBV19
J: TRBJ1-1
D: NA
size: NA

DNA: TGCGCCAGCAGCTTGGTATGGCGGGGGCCCGACGGTGAGCAGTTCTTC
CDR3: CASSLVWRGPDGEQFF
V: TRBV5-1
J: TRBJ2-1
D: NA
size: NA

DNA: TGCTGTGCTAGAGATCTCGCGACAGAACTTTCCTACGAGCAGTACTTC
CDR3: CCARDLATELSYEQYF
V: TRBV20-1
J: TRBJ2-7
D: NA
size: NA

DNA: TGTGCCAGCAGTGGGACGCGGCGGGATACGCAGTATTTT
CDR3: CASSGTRRDTQYF
V: TRBV12-3/TRBV12-4
J: TRBJ2-3
D: NA
size: NA

DNA: TGTGCCACCAGCAGAGACTGGAGCTCCTACGAGCAGTACTTC
CDR3: CATSRDWSSYEQYF
V: TRBV15
J: TRBJ2-7
D: NA
size: NA

DNA: TGTGCCAGCAGCCCAACCGGGACTAACTACGAGCAGTACTTC
CDR3: CASSPTGTNYEQYF
V: TRBV7-3
J: TRBJ2-7
D: TRBD2
size: NA

DNA: TGTGCCAGCAGCGCGATGGGACGGGACAGGGAGCTCTTC
CDR3: CASSAMGRDRELF
V: TRBV5-5
J: TRBJ2-1
D: TRBD1
size: NA

DNA: TGTGCCAGCAGCGAGGGACAGGTAAACAATCAGCCCCAGCATTTT
CDR3: CASSEGQVNNQPQHF
V: TRBV5-6
J: TRBJ1-5
D: TRBD1
size: NA

DNA: TGTGCCAGCAGCGTGACCGGGACAGGGGCCACCTACGAGCAGTACTTC
CDR3: CASSVTGTGATYEQYF
V: TRBV5-6
J: TRBJ2-7
D: TRBD1
size: NA

DNA: TGTGCCAGCAGCCACCCCGGGACAGGGTACGAGCAGTACTTC
CDR3: CASSHPGTGYEQYF
V: TRBV6-1
J: TRBJ2-7
D: TRBD1
size: NA

DNA: TGTGCCAGCAGTTATGGGGTCTCTGGCGAGCAGTACTTC
CDR3: CASSYGVSGEQYF
V: TRBV6-6
J: TRBJ2-7
D: NA
size: NA

DNA: TGTGCCAGCTGCCAAGGGAAAGCGGGGCTACCTAAAGAGACCCAGTACTTC
CDR3: CASCQGKAGLPKETQYF
V: TRBV3-1
J: TRBJ2-5
D: TRBD2
size: NA

DNA: TGTGCCACCAGCAGAACGGGACAAACCTACAATGAGCAGTTCTTC
CDR3: CATSRTGQTYNEQFF
V: TRBV15
J: TRBJ2-1
D: NA
size: medium-sized

DNA: TGTGCCAGCAGGGCTAGCGGGGTTAGTGACAATGAGCAGTTCTTC
CDR3: CASRASGVSDNEQFF
V: TRBV12-3/TRBV12-4
J: TRBJ2-1
D: TRBD2
size: many

DNA: TGCAGTGCTCGACCAACAGGGAACACTGAAGCTTTCTTT
CDR3: CSARPTGNTEAFF
V: TRBV20-1
J: TRBJ1-1
D: NA
size: few

DNA: TGTGCCAGCAGACTAGGCGCCATGCTAAATGAAAAACTGTTTTTT
CDR3: CASRLGAMLNEKLFF
V: TRBV11-2
J: TRBJ1-4
D: NA
size: NA

DNA: TGTGCCACCGGGAACTTGAACACTGAAGCTTTCTTT
CDR3: CATGNLNTEAFF
V: TRBV12-3/TRBV12-4
J: TRBJ1-1
D: NA
size: NA

DNA: TGTGCCAGCAGCTCTGTTGCAGGGACCAACGTTGGGCAGTACTTC
CDR3: CASSSVAGTNVGQYF
V: TRBV5-6
J: TRBJ2-7
D: NA
size: few

DNA: TGCAGCGTCTCCACAGGGGCCAACTATGGCTACACCTTC
CDR3: CSVSTGANYGYTF
V: TRBV29-1
J: TRBJ1-2
D: TRBD1
size: many

DNA: TGTGCCAGCAGCCAAAACACGAATGAAAAACTGTTTTTT
CDR3: CASSQNTNEKLFF
V: TRBV3-1
J: TRBJ1-4
D: NA
size: few

DNA: TGCAGTGCTAGCGGACTACGCACCTACGAGCAGTACTTC
CDR3: CSASGLRTYEQYF
V: TRBV20-1
J: TRBJ2-7
D: NA
size: NA

DNA: TGTGCCAGCGATACCGGGGGCCGGCAAGAGACCCAGTACTTC
CDR3: CASDTGGRQETQYF
V: TRBV2
J: TRBJ2-5
D: NA
size: few

DNA: TGTGCCAGCCGCCTCCTTGAGGGAGAGACCCAGTACTTC
CDR3: CASRLLEGETQYF
V: TRBV27
J: TRBJ2-5
D: NA
size: many

DNA: TGCAGTGCTAGAGATCGCATGGGGAACACTGAAGCTTTCTTT
CDR3: CSARDRMGNTEAFF
V: TRBV20-1
J: TRBJ1-1
D: NA
size: NA

DNA: TGTGCCAGCAGCTCACCACCTCACAGGGGGCAAAACACCGGGGAGCTGTTTTTT
CDR3: CASSSPPHRGQNTGELFF
V: TRBV11-1
J: TRBJ2-2
D: TRBD1
size: NA